One and the same sample provided the 14 T cell receptor beta chains below, sequenced in a study of blood T cells in healthy people across ages. Alongside a J-beta primer mix, a sample-barcoded 5' primer served in a second PCR lasting roughly 7 to 12 cycles. TCRdb re-analysed the 5' RACE reads in MiXCR, keeping a single row per CDR3 protein. The sample includes 1.5 million to 2 million distinct CDR3 sequences, 25% to 30% of them seen just once. The sequencing sample was made of blood. The receptors originated from a woman in her 30s in good health.

This clonotype was counted many times. The chain has TRBV11-2 and TRBJ2-7, with D unclear. V was pared by 4 bases and J by 3 bases, with 10 bases between. CDR1 and CDR2 from the germline V gene are SGHAT and FQNNGV. This CDR3 comprises 13 residues. The CDR3 here is CASSSNLFYEQYF. CDR3 coding DNA: TGTGCCAGCAGCTCCAACCTTTTCTACGAGCAGTACTTC.

At least ten counts were recorded for this clonotype. The chain links TRBV7-9 to TRBJ2-7; D gene uncertain. The germline CDR1 and CDR2 sequences are SEHNR and FQNEAQ (reference sequence). Trimming cost V 6 bases and J 2 bases, with 11 bases left between them. This CDR3 comprises 13 residues. The CDR3 DNA is TGTGCCAGCAGATCCGCTCAGACCTACGAGCAGTACTTC. This sequence encodes CASRSAQTYEQYF.

This clonotype was seen a few times. This chain connects TRBV29-1 to TRBJ1-2; 7 nucleotides agree with TRBD1. V dropped 4 bases and J dropped 3; count of bases not matched to a gene: 5. CDR1 is SQVTM and CDR2 is ANQGSEA in the germline V gene. CDR3 length: 13 amino acids. This CDR3 reads CSVGGQADYGYTF. CDR3 sequence (DNA): TGCAGCGTTGGTGGACAGGCCGACTATGGCTACACCTTC.

This rearrangement joins TRBV20-1 to TRBJ1-6, with D possibly being TRBD1 (5 bases). Germline CDR1 is DFQATT and CDR2 is SNEGSKA (reference sequence). The CDR3 is 16 residues long. V lost 1 base and J lost 0, with 10 bases in between. This chain's CDR3 is CSARVWGHSYNSPLHF. In DNA, the CDR3 is TGCAGTGCTAGAGTTTGGGGCCACTCCTATAATTCACCCCTCCACTTT.

The V gene is TRBV6-1, the J gene TRBJ1-5; 10 nucleotides match TRBD1. Germline-derived CDR1 and CDR2 are MNHNS and SASEGT. J lost 9 bases, V lost 6 bases, and 8 bases had no gene match. The CDR3 runs 14 residues. This chain's CDR3 is CASRDRGSPGPQHF. The CDR3 DNA sequence: TGTGCCAGCAGGGACAGGGGGTCCCCAGGGCCCCAGCATTTT.

A word on this clonotype: A read error may account for a junction end that differs from germline. The chain employs TRBV19 and TRBJ2-7, with 9 bases identical to TRBD2. This CDR3 comprises 13 residues. The germline CDR1 and CDR2 sequences are LNHDA and SQIVND (reference sequence). The CDR3 DNA reads TGTGCCAGTAATCTAGCGGGGACCTACGAGCGGTACTTC. This translates into CASNLAGTYERYF.

The rearrangement joins TRBV13 to TRBJ2-5, with no clear D. Trimming stripped 5 bases from V and 7 bases from J, with 11 bases between. The germline gives CDR1 PRHDT, CDR2 FYEKMQ (reference sequence). This CDR3 contains 12 residues. The CDR3 sequence: CASSLYSGTQYF. CDR3 bases: TGTGCCAGCAGCCTCTATTCTGGGACCCAGTACTTC.

In this sample, this clonotype turned up a few times. The V call is TRBV29-1, the J call TRBJ2-5, with unresolved D. This CDR3 is 16 amino acids long. V was clipped by 4 bases and J by 1 base, with 19 bases between them. Germline-derived CDR1 and CDR2 are SQVTM and ANQGSEA. The chain's CDR3 is CSVGVPGPDFQETQYF. The CDR3 bases are TGCAGCGTTGGAGTCCCGGGTCCCGATTTCCAAGAGACCCAGTACTTC.

The V gene is TRBV12-3 or TRBV12-4, the J gene TRBJ2-3, with TRBD2 matching 9 bases. The CDR3 consists of 15 residues. V shed 6 bases and J 9 bases; nucleotides not matched to a gene: 13. CDR3 sequence reads: CASSQSGGRLWTQYF. CDR3 bases: TGTGCCAGCAGCCAAAGCGGGGGGCGACTATGGACGCAGTATTTT.

This clonotype came up a few times. The CDR3 spells CASSQEGAGASYEQYF. CDR3 sequence (DNA): TGCGCCAGCAGCCAAGAAGGGGCGGGGGCGTCCTACGAGCAGTACTTC. The genes are TRBV4-1 and TRBJ2-7, with D possibly being TRBD2 (7 bases). V was cut by 0 bases and J by 1 base, with 13 bases left in between. Germline loops: CDR1 MGHRA, CDR2 YSYEKL. The CDR3 covers 16 residues.

This clonotype appeared a few times. The chain links TRBV29-1 to TRBJ1-2, with D possibly TRBD1 on 5 matching bases. Germline CDR1 reads SQVTM; CDR2 reads ANQGSEA. The CDR3 sequence is 13 residues long. Trimming removed 4 bases from V and 10 bases from J, with 19 bases in between. The CDR3 here is CSVARWGDGDYTF. For the CDR3, the DNA is TGCAGCGTTGCCCGATGGGGGGACGGGGACTACACCTTC.

With respect to this clonotype: This sequence may be a read error, since a much larger clone differs from it by one base. This sequence joins TRBV10-3 and TRBJ2-5; D may be TRBD2 (5 bases). V was cut by 6 bases and J by 2 bases, with 10 bases left in between. The CDR3 is 13 residues long. Germline CDR1 ENHRY, CDR2 SYGVKD. CDR3 nucleotides: TGTGCCATCAGGGACCGGGGACAAGAGACCCAGTACTTC. This translates into CAIRDRGQETQYF.

A few counts support this clonotype. A much larger clone sits a single nucleotide away, making a read error possible. The rearrangement joins TRBV5-1 to TRBJ2-5; 7 bases align to TRBD2. The CDR3 is 13 amino acids. Germline V lookup: CDR1 SGHRS, CDR2 YFSETQ. For the CDR3, the DNA is TGCGCCAGCAGCCCAGCGGGGAAAGAGACCCGGTACTTC. Its protein product is CASSPAGKETRYF.

Only a few counts were recorded for this clonotype. V gene TRBV15 combines with J gene TRBJ2-1, with TRBD1 identical over 8 bases. Unmatched junction bases numbered 8, after V lost 0 bases and J lost 4 bases. CDR1 is LNHNV, CDR2 YYDKDF, per germline (reference sequence). The CDR3 runs to 17 residues. CDR3 amino acids: CATSRDPGTGYYNEQFF. CDR3 DNA sequence: TGTGCCACCAGCAGAGATCCCGGGACAGGTTATTACAATGAGCAGTTCTTC.